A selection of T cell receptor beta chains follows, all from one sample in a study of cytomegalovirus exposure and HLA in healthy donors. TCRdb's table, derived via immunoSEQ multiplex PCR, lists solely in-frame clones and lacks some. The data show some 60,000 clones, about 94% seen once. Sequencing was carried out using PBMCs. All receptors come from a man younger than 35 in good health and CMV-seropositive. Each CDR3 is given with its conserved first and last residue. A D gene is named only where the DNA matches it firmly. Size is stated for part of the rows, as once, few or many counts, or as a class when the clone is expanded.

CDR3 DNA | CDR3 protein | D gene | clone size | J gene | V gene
TGTGCCAGCAGCGTAGATGCACAGTCCTACGAGCAGTACTTC | CASSVDAQSYEQYF | - | - | TRBJ2-7 | TRBV9
TGTGCCAGCAGTTTATCGGGGTGGGGACTAGCGGGAGTAGAGACCCAGTACTTC | CASSLSGWGLAGVETQYF | TRBD2 | - | TRBJ2-5 | TRBV27
TGTGCCAGCAGCTTGGTCCTTCCCTACGAGCAGTACTTC | CASSLVLPYEQYF | - | - | TRBJ2-7 | TRBV5-5
TGTGCACATAGCGGGAAGGGAGATACGCAGTATTTT | CAHSGKGDTQYF | TRBD2 | - | TRBJ2-3 | TRBV30
TGTGCCAGCAGCTTTGAATCAGGGGGAAATGCTTTCTTT | CASSFESGGNAFF | TRBD1 | - | TRBJ1-1 | TRBV11-2
TGCAGCGTTGACAAAGGACAGGGGGCGGGAGGCTACACCTTC | CSVDKGQGAGGYTF | TRBD1 | - | TRBJ1-2 | TRBV29-1
TGTGCCAGCAGCTTAGGGACAGGGCCCTACGAGCAGTACTTC | CASSLGTGPYEQYF | TRBD1 | - | TRBJ2-7 | TRBV7-8
TGTGCCAGCAGTCCCCCGGGACAGGGGGTGGTCGAGCAGTACTTC | CASSPPGQGVVEQYF | TRBD1 | - | TRBJ2-7 | TRBV28
TGTGCCAGCAGTTTATCTAGCAGGGCCTCCTACGAGCAGTACTTC | CASSLSSRASYEQYF | - | - | TRBJ2-7 | TRBV27
TGTGCCATCAGGCCCGGGACAGGGAATCTCCAATTCTCTGGAAACACCATATATTTT | CAIRPGTGNLQFSGNTIYF | TRBD1 | - | TRBJ1-3 | TRBV10-3
TGCAGCGCAGGACAGGGGTCAGCCACCGGGGAGCTGTTTTTT | CSAGQGSATGELFF | TRBD1 | - | TRBJ2-2 | TRBV29-1
TGTGCCAGCAATCGACTAGCCGACAATGAGCAGTTCTTC | CASNRLADNEQFF | TRBD2 | - | TRBJ2-1 | TRBV2
TGTGCCAGCAGCGTAGAACAGGGGGCGCAGAATGAGCAGTTCTTC | CASSVEQGAQNEQFF | TRBD1 | few | TRBJ2-1 | TRBV9
TGTGCCAGGGGGACAGGGGGCGAAGGGGACGAGCAGTACTTC | CARGTGGEGDEQYF | TRBD1 | - | TRBJ2-7 | TRBV19
TGTGCCAGCAGCAAAGTGGGGACTAGCGGGTTGAATGAGCAGTTCTTC | CASSKVGTSGLNEQFF | - | - | TRBJ2-1 | TRBV21-1
TGTGCCACCAGGAGCCAGCTAGGCCTCAATCAGCCCCAGCATTTT | CATRSQLGLNQPQHF | - | - | TRBJ1-5 | TRBV15
TGTGCCAGCAGCTTAGATCCTTGGTGGCTGCGGAGCACAGATACGCAGTATTTT | CASSLDPWWLRSTDTQYF | - | - | TRBJ2-3 | TRBV7-9
TGTGCCAGCAGCTCCCAGGGGGCGGTGGAGACCCAGTACTTC | CASSSQGAVETQYF | TRBD1 | - | TRBJ2-5 | TRBV5-4
TGTGCCAGCAGCTCCAGGGGGGAATCACAACACAGTGAGCAGTTCTTC | CASSSRGESQHSEQFF | - | - | TRBJ2-1 | TRBV7-9
TGCGCCAGCAGCCAAGTTTATACATCCGCGCTGAGGAGCTACGAGCAGTACTTC | CASSQVYTSALRSYEQYF | - | - | TRBJ2-7 | TRBV4-1
TGTGCCACCAGGGCCTCGGGGGGCGATGGCTACACCTTC | CATRASGGDGYTF | - | - | TRBJ1-2 | TRBV15
TGCGCCAGCAGCCCAATACTAGCGGGAGGGGGTCGTGAGTATGAGCAGTTCTTC | CASSPILAGGGREYEQFF | TRBD2 | - | TRBJ2-1 | TRBV4-1